The 8 T cell receptor beta chains below come from one sample, sequenced in a study of OX40 agonist ivuxolimab in advanced cancers. The table came from immunoSEQ multiplex PCR; TCRdb's copy has only in-frame clones and leaves some out. The top ten clones hold roughly 4% of a sample with about 69,000 clones, roughly 87% of them seen once. The material was CD4+ or CD8+ T cells sorted from blood, obtained in a trial of the OX40 agonist ivuxolimab. All receptors come from an adult with an advanced solid tumor such as melanoma, head and neck, liver or kidney cancer.

The chain joins TRBV4-2 to TRBJ1-1, with TRBD1 matching 7 bases. V shed 0 bases, J shed 2 bases, and the junction held 12 bases outside the gene matches. The germline V gene has CDR1 LGHNA and CDR2 YNFKEQ. This CDR3 comprises 18 residues. CDR3 DNA sequence: TGTGCCAGCAGCCAAGATCCGACAGGGACCGTCCTCAACACTGAAGCTTTCTTT. Its translation: CASSQDPTGTVLNTEAFF.

The rearrangement joins TRBV11-3 to TRBJ2-7; D may correspond to TRBD1 or TRBD2 (5 bases each). The V gene's germline CDR1 is SGHNT and CDR2 YENEEA. With 8 bases removed from V and 3 bases from J, the gap between germline ends came to 17 bases. The CDR3 sequence is 14 residues long. CDR3 amino acids: CASGGFRGIYEQYF. The CDR3 nucleotides are TGTGCCAGCGGGGGTTTTCGGGGAATCTACGAGCAGTACTTC.

This chain uses TRBV18 with TRBJ2-1; 8 bases map to TRBD1. V was pared by 4 bases and J by 6 bases, with 11 bases of the junction left unmatched. The germline V gene encodes CDR1 KGHSH and CDR2 LQKENI. The CDR3 is 16 residues long. In DNA form, the CDR3 reads TGTGCCAGCTCACGGGACAGGAAGGGAATTGGCAATGAGCAGTTCTTC. As protein: CASSRDRKGIGNEQFF.

The chain carries TRBV13 and TRBJ1-2; perhaps TRBD1 as D (6 bases). Trimming stripped 0 bases from V and 4 bases from J, with 15 bases between. The CDR3 spans 16 residues. Germline CDR1 reads PRHDT; CDR2 reads FYEKMQ (reference sequence). The CDR3 sequence: CASSLGSQGNGYGYTF. CDR3 in DNA: TGTGCCAGCAGCTTAGGCTCTCAGGGGAACGGCTATGGCTACACCTTC.

The chain has TRBV19 and TRBJ1-5; 11 bases fit TRBD1. CDR3 length: 16 amino acids. Germline lookup yields CDR1 LNHDA and CDR2 SQIVND (reference sequence). V trimming: 1 base; J trimming: 4 bases; junction bases outside the gene matches: 3. This CDR3 is CASSIVGTGGNQPQHF. The CDR3, as DNA: TGTGCCAGTAGTATAGTTGGGACAGGGGGTAATCAGCCCCAGCATTTT.

The CDR3 coding sequence is TGTGCCAGTAGTATAGGGTCTAGCGGTGGGGGAGAGACCCAGTACTTC. This sequence encodes CASSIGSSGGGETQYF. This rearrangement joins TRBV19 to TRBJ2-5, with 7 bases matching TRBD2. The V gene end was trimmed by 1 base and the J gene end by 4 bases; junction bases not matched to a gene: 9. Per the germline V gene, CDR1 is LNHDA and CDR2 is SQIVND (reference sequence). The CDR3 covers 16 residues.

The chain is built from TRBV20-1 and TRBJ1-6; D is unclear. The V and J ends lost 2 bases and 6 bases respectively, with 2 bases between them. Germline V gene data show CDR1 as DFQATT and CDR2 as SNEGSKA (reference sequence). The CDR3 spans 11 residues. CDR3 in DNA: TGCAGTGCTAGACCTAATTCACCCCTCCACTTT. Its protein product is CSARPNSPLHF.

The genes are TRBV19 and TRBJ2-7; D perhaps matches TRBD2 (6 bases). The CDR3 spans 14 residues. The V end lost 7 bases, the J end lost 1 base, and 14 bases lay between the germline ends. Germline V CDR1 and CDR2: LNHDA, SQIVND (reference sequence). The chain's CDR3 is CASNRGGRSYEQYF. CDR3 in DNA: TGTGCCAGTAATAGGGGAGGCCGATCCTACGAGCAGTACTTC.